The 25 T cell receptor beta chains below come from one sample, sequenced in a study of blood T cell repertoires in COVID-19. TCRdb's copy holds only in-frame clones and misses some; the assay was immunoSEQ multiplex PCR. The sample carries about 250,000 clones, around 82% recorded once. The specimen sequenced was peripheral blood. These TCRs come from a woman older than 75 with active or convalescent COVID-19.

The J gene is TRBJ2-7, the V gene TRBV4-1, with 7 positions matching TRBD1. Trimming at V came to 1 base and at J to 5 bases, leaving 5 bases not matched to a gene. Germline V CDR1 and CDR2: MGHRA, YSYEKL. The CDR3 consists of 14 residues. The CDR3 is CASSQGQRGHEQYF. DNA for the CDR3: TGCGCCAGCAGCCAAGGTCAGAGGGGGCACGAGCAGTACTTC.

This rearrangement joins TRBV10-1 to TRBJ2-5, with D tentatively TRBD2 (5 bases). Germline CDR1 WNHNN, CDR2 SYGVQD (reference sequence). V shed 4 bases and J shed 5 bases, with 11 bases lying between them. The CDR3 covers 13 residues. The CDR3 DNA is TGCGCCAGCAGTGGCTCTAGCCGGGAGACCCAGTACTTC. Encoded protein: CASSGSSRETQYF.

This clone was recorded only once. The rearrangement links TRBV5-1 to TRBJ2-3, with 8 bases aligning to TRBD2. J gave up 1 base and V 0 bases, and 4 bases lay outside the gene matches. This CDR3 has 16 residues. CDR1 and CDR2 (germline): SGHRS, YFSETQ. CDR3 in amino acids: CASSLAGGAGTDTQYF. The CDR3 DNA reads as TGCGCCAGCAGCTTGGCGGGGGGGGCGGGCACAGATACGCAGTATTTT.

This clone has just one count. The rearrangement uses TRBV5-1 and TRBJ2-1, with 14 bases matching TRBD2. The trim removed 4 bases at V and 8 bases at J, leaving 11 bases unmatched. The CDR3 length is 17 residues. Germline lookup yields CDR1 SGHRS and CDR2 YFSETQ. Written as DNA, the CDR3 is TGCGCCAGCAGCCTCCAGGGACTAGCGGGAGTTGGGGATGAGCAGTTCTTC. It encodes CASSLQGLAGVGDEQFF.

This clone was seen a single time. CDR3 coding DNA: TGTGCCAGCAGCCGGACAGGGGGCAGGAATCAGCCCCAGCATTTT. Residues: CASSRTGGRNQPQHF. V gene TRBV11-2 combines with J gene TRBJ1-5, with TRBD1 matching over 11 bases. CDR1 and CDR2 from the germline V gene are SGHAT and FQNNGV. The V gene end was trimmed by 5 bases and the J gene end by 4 bases; junction bases not matched to a gene: 4. The CDR3 is made up of 15 amino acids.

CDR3 amino acids: CASSLTGTGGYEQYF. The CDR3 DNA sequence: TGTGCCAGCAGCCTAACCGGGACAGGGGGCTACGAGCAGTACTTC. This rearrangement joins TRBV6-5 to TRBJ2-7; 11 nucleotides match TRBD1. Trimming took 6 bases from V and 3 from J; bases not matched to a gene: 7. The length of the CDR3 is 15 residues. The germline gives CDR1 MNHEY, CDR2 SVGAGI.

This clone was recorded a few times. The J gene is TRBJ1-5, the V gene TRBV5-1, with D tentatively TRBD1 (6 bases). CDR3 length equals 19 residues. V was shortened by 0 bases and J by 5 bases, with 24 bases between the two germline ends. CDR1 and CDR2 from the germline V gene are SGHRS and YFSETQ. CDR3 in DNA: TGCGCCAGCAGCTTGGGAGGGACAATGGCCACTGCCGGCGATCAGCCCCAGCATTTT. This translates into CASSLGGTMATAGDQPQHF.

A few counts support this clone. The V call is TRBV7-8, the J call TRBJ2-1, with D tentatively TRBD2 (5 bases). Germline V CDR1 and CDR2: SGHVS, FQNEAQ. V was shortened by 1 base and J by 1 base, with 14 bases between the two germline ends. The CDR3 is 17 residues long. The CDR3 DNA follows: TGTGCCAGCAGCTTAGTAAAAGGGCGGGTTTCCTACAATGAGCAGTTCTTC. This gives the protein CASSLVKGRVSYNEQFF.

The chain employs TRBV20-1 and TRBJ2-7; no definite D call. The V gene lost 5 bases and the J gene lost 5 bases, with 10 bases spanning the gap. The CDR3 loop spans 11 amino acids. Germline-derived CDR1 and CDR2 are DFQATT and SNEGSKA (reference sequence). The CDR3 region is CSARTPDEQYF. The CDR3 DNA is TGCAGTGCTCGAACCCCAGACGAGCAGTACTTC.

The chain recombines TRBV14 with TRBJ2-1, with D possibly TRBD1 on 6 matching bases. This CDR3 is 16 amino acids long. The germline V and J ends were trimmed by 0 bases and 9 bases, with 18 bases remaining between them. The germline CDR1 and CDR2 sequences are SGHDN and FVKESK. The CDR3, as DNA: TGTGCCAGCAGCCAAGACAGGGGCCGTTTGGGAAGTGAGCAGTTCTTC. Amino acids: CASSQDRGRLGSEQFF.

The chain links TRBV19 to TRBJ2-5; 13 bases align to TRBD2. Trimming took 4 bases from V and 5 from J; bases not matched to a gene: 13. The germline gives CDR1 LNHDA, CDR2 SQIVND (reference sequence). The CDR3 covers 18 residues. The CDR3 reads CASSTGKGRLAGGETQYF. DNA of the CDR3: TGTGCCAGTAGTACCGGAAAGGGGAGACTAGCGGGAGGTGAGACCCAGTACTTC.

This chain links TRBV6-1 with TRBJ2-4, with 11 bases fitting TRBD2. The length of the CDR3 is 19 residues. The germline CDR1 and CDR2 sequences are MNHNS and SASEGT. The ends lost 3 bases at V and 0 bases at J; junction bases unmatched: 10. The CDR3 reads CASSEGALAGGLAKNIQYF. The CDR3 nucleotides are TGTGCCAGCAGTGAGGGGGCGTTAGCGGGAGGGCTAGCCAAAAACATTCAGTACTTC.

This chain connects TRBV19 to TRBJ1-3, with a weak D call TRBD1 (6 bases). The CDR3 length is 15 residues. Trimming cost V 5 bases and J 4 bases, with 15 bases left between them. Germline V gene lookup returns CDR1 LNHDA and CDR2 SQIVND (reference sequence). The CDR3 coding sequence is TGTGCCAGTAGTTCACACCAGGGGAGCGGAAACACCATATATTTT. It codes for CASSSHQGSGNTIYF.

The chain employs TRBV6-5 and TRBJ1-6; no firm D call. Trimming took 7 bases from V and 0 from J, leaving 7 bases between them. The germline gives CDR1 MNHEY, CDR2 SVGAGI. CDR3 length: 14 amino acids. In DNA form, the CDR3 reads TGTGCCAGCATCCACAGCTCCTATAATTCACCCCTCCACTTT. Amino acids: CASIHSSYNSPLHF.

This clone has only one observation. The chain is built from TRBV5-1 and TRBJ2-5, with unresolved D. Germline V gene lookup returns CDR1 SGHRS and CDR2 YFSETQ. Trimming took 0 bases from V and 5 from J, leaving 11 bases between them. This CDR3 region has 14 residues. The CDR3 DNA reads as TGCGCCAGCAGCTTGGACGGGTTCGCGGAGACCCAGTACTTC. This codes for CASSLDGFAETQYF.

The chain joins TRBV5-1 to TRBJ1-4; D gene unclear. The V and J ends lost 4 bases and 8 bases respectively, with 12 bases between them. Germline V gene data show CDR1 as SGHRS and CDR2 as YFSETQ. The CDR3 is 13 residues long. The CDR3 DNA reads TGCGCCAGCAGCCGCCCGGGCGGGGAAAAACTGTTTTTT. Amino acids: CASSRPGGEKLFF.

The V and J genes are TRBV11-2 and TRBJ2-1, with TRBD1 matching over 9 bases. V shed 4 bases and J 6 bases; nucleotides not matched to a gene: 13. The germline V gene has CDR1 SGHAT and CDR2 FQNNGV. This CDR3 has 17 amino acids. CDR3 sequence reads: CASSSFAGTGISNEQFF. CDR3 bases: TGTGCCAGCAGCTCCTTCGCCGGGACAGGGATTTCCAATGAGCAGTTCTTC.

The chain carries TRBV28 and TRBJ2-4; a weak D match, TRBD1 (5 bases). Germline V gene data show CDR1 as MDHEN and CDR2 as SYDVKM. The CDR3 length is 18 residues. V lost 4 bases and J lost 1, with 20 bases in between. The DNA for the CDR3 is TGTGCCAGCAGTTCCTCAGGGTCCGTAGTCGTTGCCAAAAACATTCAGTACTTC. As protein: CASSSSGSVVVAKNIQYF. Combining the CDR3 with reference TRBV28 and TRBJ2-4 gives the whole variable domain DVKVTQSSRYLVKRTGEKVFLECVQDMDHENMFWYRQDPGLGLRLIYFSYDVKMKEKGDIPEGYSVSREKKERFSLILESASTNQTSMYLCASSSSGSVVVAKNIQYFGAGTRLSVL.

The chain carries TRBV18 and TRBJ2-7; TRBD1 agrees at 9 bases. V lost 2 bases, J lost 5 bases, and 4 bases stayed unmatched. The CDR3 has 14 amino acids. Germline assignment: CDR1 KGHSH and CDR2 LQKENI. As DNA, the CDR3 is TGTGCCAGCTCACCATACAGGGGGCTCGACGAGCAGTACTTC. Its protein product is CASSPYRGLDEQYF.

The chain recombines TRBV24-1 with TRBJ2-2; D may be TRBD1 (6 bases). V was trimmed by 3 bases and J by 5 bases, leaving 15 bases between them. In germline, CDR1 is KGHDR, CDR2 SFDVKD. The CDR3 length is 16 residues. CDR3 sequence reads: CATSDRRTGNTGELFF. As DNA, the CDR3 is TGTGCCACCAGTGATAGACGTACAGGGAATACCGGGGAGCTGTTTTTT.

This clone showed up just once. This sequence joins TRBV2 and TRBJ2-1, with 11 nucleotides matching TRBD2. The V and J ends lost 2 bases and 3 bases, in that order; junction bases with no gene match: 0. Germline V gene lookup returns CDR1 SNHLY and CDR2 FYNNEI. This CDR3 region has 15 residues. The CDR3 sequence is CASSELAGGYNEQFF. CDR3 bases: TGTGCCAGCAGTGAACTAGCGGGGGGCTACAATGAGCAGTTCTTC. The full variable domain, its missing parts supplied by reference TRBV2 and TRBJ2-1, is EPEVTQTPSHQVTQMGQEVILRCVPISNHLYFYWYRQILGQKVEFLVSFYNNEISEKSEIFDDQFSVERPDGSNFTLKIRSTKLEDSAMYFCASSELAGGYNEQFFGPGTRLTVL.

V gene TRBV29-1 combines with J gene TRBJ2-5; weak D call: TRBD1 (6 bases). The germline V and J ends were trimmed by 0 bases and 4 bases, with 6 bases remaining between them. The CDR3 spans 12 residues. Germline CDR1 SQVTM, CDR2 ANQGSEA. The CDR3, as DNA: TGCAGCGTTGAAGAACAGGGAGAGACCCAGTACTTC. This encodes CSVEEQGETQYF.

V is TRBV7-2 and J is TRBJ2-5; a weak D match, TRBD2 (6 bases). The CDR3 sequence is 15 residues long. In germline, CDR1 is SGHTA, CDR2 FQGNSA. V dropped 5 bases and J dropped 4 bases, with 17 bases sitting between them. The CDR3: CASSPGVAEGETQYF. As DNA, the CDR3 is TGTGCCAGCAGCCCCGGGGTGGCGGAGGGAGAGACCCAGTACTTC.

This chain connects TRBV19 to TRBJ2-2; 9 bases agree with TRBD2. The CDR3 sequence is 15 residues long. Germline CDR1 LNHDA, CDR2 SQIVND (reference sequence). Trimming at V came to 4 bases and at J to 5 bases, leaving 5 bases not matched to a gene. CDR3: CASSSGGAWTGELFF. The CDR3 bases are TGTGCCAGTAGTAGCGGGGGGGCTTGGACCGGGGAGCTGTTTTTT.

This clone came up once. The CDR3 sequence: CASSQEWLRGNTIYF. The DNA of the CDR3 is TGTGCCAGCAGCCAAGAATGGTTGAGAGGAAACACCATATATTTT. This chain connects TRBV3-1 (or the pseudogene TRBV3-2) to TRBJ1-3; unclear D gene. The CDR3 covers 15 residues. CDR1 and CDR2 from the germline V gene are LGHDT and YNNKEL (reference sequence). V shed 0 bases and J shed 4 bases, with 10 bases lying between them.